The rows below give T cell receptor beta chains drawn from one sample of a study of blood T cell repertoires in COVID-19. TCRdb's copy holds only in-frame clones and misses some; the assay was immunoSEQ multiplex PCR. The sample has roughly 180,000 clones; 80% to 85% are singletons. What was sequenced was PBMCs or T cells enriched from blood (not recorded which). These receptors were taken from a woman aged 55-69 years who had recovered from COVID-19. The CDR3 runs from the conserved cysteine through the conserved F or W. The D gene is left open where the match is weak. Clone size is shown for a subset of rows, as once, few, many or a class of expanded clone.

NA | NA | TRBJ2-3 | TRBV9 | TGTGCCAGCAGCGTAGGTCCCTCGGGAGATACGCAGTATTTT | CASSVGPSGDTQYF
NA | NA | TRBJ2-1 | TRBV4-1 | TGCGCCAGCAGCCAAGCAGGCTCAGGGGCCTACAATGAGCAGTTCTTC | CASSQAGSGAYNEQFF
NA | NA | TRBJ1-1 | TRBV10-2 | TGCGCCAGCAGTGAGTACGGGAACACTGAAGCTTTCTTT | CASSEYGNTEAFF
NA | TRBD1 | TRBJ1-5 | TRBV27 | TGTGCCAGCACCGGGACAGGGCCATTTTTGGCAAATCAGCCCCAGCATTTT | CASTGTGPFLANQPQHF
NA | NA | TRBJ2-4 | TRBV9 | TGTGCCAGCAGCGTAGGGGGCTGGGACACGGGATTTGACATTCAGTACTTC | CASSVGGWDTGFDIQYF
NA | TRBD1 | TRBJ1-1 | TRBV2 | TGTGCCAGCAGTCCTGGACAGGGGGCGACTGAAGCTTTCTTT | CASSPGQGATEAFF
NA | NA | TRBJ2-1 | TRBV9 | TGTGCCAGCAGCGAGTCGGGGAACGACAATGAGCAGTTCTTC | CASSESGNDNEQFF
once | TRBD1 | TRBJ2-3 | TRBV19 | TGTGCCAGTAGTATGTGGGACAGGCCCACAGATACGCAGTATTTT | CASSMWDRPTDTQYF
NA | NA | TRBJ1-1 | TRBV5-1 | TGCGCCAGCAGCTTAAGACAGAACATGAACACTGAAGCTTTCTTT | CASSLRQNMNTEAFF
NA | NA | TRBJ1-2 | TRBV29-1 | TGCAGCGCGTCCCCGAACAGTGAGGGCTACACCTTC | CSASPNSEGYTF
NA | TRBD2 | TRBJ2-7 | TRBV11-2 | TGTGCCAGCAGCTTAGGACTAGCGGGAGTTGGCCTGTACTTC | CASSLGLAGVGLYF
once | NA | TRBJ2-7 | TRBV5-5 | TGTGCCAGCAGCCGAACCAGGGTCTCCTACGAGCAGTACTTC | CASSRTRVSYEQYF
few | TRBD2 | TRBJ2-3 | TRBV5-1 | TGCGCCAGCAGCTGGCCCTTAGCGGGGGGGAGCACAGATACGCAGTATTTT | CASSWPLAGGSTDTQYF
once | NA | TRBJ1-4 | TRBV4-1 | TGCGCCAGCAGCCACCCTGGGGCCCGCTCTAATGAAAAACTGTTTTTT | CASSHPGARSNEKLFF
NA | NA | TRBJ2-1 | TRBV28 | TGTGCCAGCAGTTCCCTGCAATCGGGAAATGAGCAGTTCTTC | CASSSLQSGNEQFF
NA | NA | TRBJ1-2 | TRBV7-9 | TGTGCCAGCAGCTTTCCCAGGCATGGCTACACCTTC | CASSFPRHGYTF
NA | TRBD2 | TRBJ2-5 | TRBV28 | TGTGCCAGCAGTTTAAGCCTAGCGGCTCAGGAGACCCAGTACTTC | CASSLSLAAQETQYF
NA | TRBD2 | TRBJ2-1 | TRBV5-6 | TGTGCCAGCAGCTTTTTTGGACTAGGTGGGAATGAGCAGTTCTTC | CASSFFGLGGNEQFF
NA | NA | TRBJ2-2 | TRBV30 | TGTGCCTGCCCCAAACGGGCGAACACCGGGGAGCTGTTTTTT | CACPKRANTGELFF
NA | TRBD2 | TRBJ2-3 | TRBV5-1 | TGCGCCACCAGACTAGCGGTGGGTACTAGCACAGATACGCAGTATTTT | CATRLAVGTSTDTQYF
NA | TRBD1 | TRBJ1-5 | TRBV5-1 | TGCGCCAGCAGCCCCGGGACAGGGGGCAATCAGCCCCAGCATTTT | CASSPGTGGNQPQHF
NA | NA | TRBJ2-7 | TRBV2 | TGTGCCAGCAGTGATCCCTCTACCTCCTACGAGCAGTACTTC | CASSDPSTSYEQYF
NA | NA | TRBJ1-1 | TRBV30 | TGTGCCTGGGTTTTTGGGGGGGCGAACACTGAAGCTTTCTTT | CAWVFGGANTEAFF
NA | NA | TRBJ2-2 | TRBV13 | TGTGCCAGCAGCTCTCGTGCCGACTCGGGGGTGAACACCGGGGAGCTGTTTTTT | CASSSRADSGVNTGELFF
once | NA | TRBJ2-7 | TRBV10-3 | TGTGCCATCAGGAGTAATGGCTACGAGCAGTACTTC | CAIRSNGYEQYF
once | NA | TRBJ2-5 | TRBV27 | TGTGCCAGCAGCCCCTTGGGGCCAGGGCCGGGAGAGACCCAGTACTTC | CASSPLGPGPGETQYF
NA | TRBD1 | TRBJ2-1 | TRBV5-1 | TGCGCCAGCAGCGGGGGGACAGGGCGCAATGAGCAGTTCTTC | CASSGGTGRNEQFF
NA | NA | TRBJ2-3 | TRBV5-6 | TGTGCCAGCGCGGTCCAGATCACAGATACGCAGTATTTT | CASAVQITDTQYF
once | NA | TRBJ1-2 | TRBV6-5 | TGTGCCAGCAGTTCCCTCGTACAGGGCACACTTTTCTACACCTTC | CASSSLVQGTLFYTF
NA | NA | TRBJ2-7 | TRBV5-5 | TGTGCCAGCAGCTTGGCCGCCGGGGGTTACTCCTACGAGCAGTACTTC | CASSLAAGGYSYEQYF
NA | TRBD1 | TRBJ1-5 | TRBV27 | TGTGCCAGCAGAAAATTACACGGGACAGGGGAAAATCAGCCCCAGCATTTT | CASRKLHGTGENQPQHF
NA | NA | TRBJ1-2 | TRBV9 | TGTGCCAGCAGGGCCCACTATGGCTACACCTTC | CASRAHYGYTF
once | TRBD2 | TRBJ2-1 | TRBV19 | TGTGCCAGTAGTGGGCCCGCTAGCGGCGCATACAATGAGCAGTTCTTC | CASSGPASGAYNEQFF
NA | NA | TRBJ1-2 | TRBV18 | TGTGCCAGCTCACCACTGCAGGGGCTGAGTGGCTACACCTTC | CASSPLQGLSGYTF
NA | NA | TRBJ2-7 | TRBV28 | TGTGCCAGCAGTTTGTCGGCAGCGCGGGAGCAGTACTTC | CASSLSAAREQYF
NA | TRBD1 | TRBJ1-6 | TRBV6-5 | TGTGCCGGCACAGGGGACTATAATTCACCCCTCCACTTT | CAGTGDYNSPLHF
NA | TRBD1 | TRBJ2-7 | TRBV7-3 | TGTGCCAGCAGCGCCTATAACGCTGACAGGGACGAGCAGTACTTC | CASSAYNADRDEQYF
NA | TRBD2 | TRBJ2-1 | TRBV5-1 | TGCGCCAGCGGACACGGACTAGCGGACTACAATGAGCAGTTCTTC | CASGHGLADYNEQFF
NA | NA | TRBJ1-2 | TRBV30 | TGTGCCTGGAGTGTACGGGCTTACCTCGGGACTGCGAACTATGGCTACACCTTC | CAWSVRAYLGTANYGYTF
NA | TRBD1 | TRBJ1-2 | TRBV6-5 | TGTGCCAGCAGTCTTGAGCAGGGGGTCTCGTATGGCTACACCTTC | CASSLEQGVSYGYTF